Following are 19 T cell receptor beta chains from one sample sequenced in a study of identical twins. TCRdb processed the 5' RACE reads anew with MiXCR; each CDR3 protein has one entry. The table lists about 900,000 distinct CDR3 sequences, roughly an eighth of them singletons, with around 1.5% in the top ten. These same records also appear under a second study, on yellow fever vaccine responses in identical twins.

Sequencing input: PBMCs. The receptors come from a woman under 30 in good health.

The J gene is TRBJ1-5, the V gene TRBV12-3 or TRBV12-4; D is possibly TRBD1 (5 bases). Between the trimmed V and J ends, which lost 7 bases and 4 bases, there was a span of 8 bases. This CDR3 has 12 amino acids. This CDR3 reads CASMSGNQPQHF. CDR3 nucleotides: TGTGCCAGCATGTCAGGGAATCAGCCCCAGCATTTT.

The CDR3 DNA reads as TGCGCCAGCAGTGAGTTCGGCAATCAGCCCCAGCATTTT. Protein product: CASSEFGNQPQHF. J is TRBJ1-5 and V is TRBV10-1, with D unresolved. Germline V gene data show CDR1 as WNHNN and CDR2 as SYGVQD (reference sequence). The CDR3 runs 13 residues. The V and J ends lost 1 base and 2 bases respectively, with 3 bases between them.

This clonotype was seen more than once but under ten times. The chain carries TRBV12-3 or TRBV12-4 and TRBJ1-4; D is uncertain. Trimming stripped 5 bases from V and 7 bases from J, with 14 bases between. The CDR3 contains 14 residues. In DNA, the CDR3 is TGTGCCAGCAGTCTACTGGGCCGGGCTGAAAAACTGTTTTTT. Its protein is CASSLLGRAEKLFF.

In this sample, this clonotype turned up a few times. This chain uses TRBV11-3 with TRBJ2-1; D is unclear. V gave up 5 bases and J gave up 5 bases, with 13 bases separating them. Germline assignment: CDR1 SGHNT and CDR2 YENEEA. The CDR3 totals 14 residues. CDR3 amino acids: CASSLLPFNNEQFF. CDR3 bases: TGTGCCAGCAGCCTACTTCCTTTTAACAATGAGCAGTTCTTC. The full variable domain, its missing parts supplied by reference TRBV11-3 and TRBJ2-1, is EAGVVQSPRYKIIEKKQPVAFWCNPISGHNTLYWYLQNLGQGPELLIRYENEEAVDDSQLPKDRFSAERLKGVDSTLKIQPAELGDSAVYLCASSLLPFNNEQFFGPGTRLTVL.

This clonotype was seen repeatedly, ten times or more. CDR3 DNA: TGCAGCGTTGAAGAACGGGGGAGCACAGATACGCAGTATTTT. Protein sequence: CSVEERGSTDTQYF. This chain joins TRBV29-1 and TRBJ2-3; maybe TRBD2 (6 bases). Germline V lookup: CDR1 SQVTM, CDR2 ANQGSEA. V was cut by 0 bases and J by 0 bases, with 7 bases left in between. The CDR3 extends over 14 amino acids.

This clonotype was counted between two and nine times. The genes are TRBV10-2 and TRBJ1-5; tentatively, D is TRBD1 (5 bases). Germline loops: CDR1 WSHSY, CDR2 SAAADI. Trimming took 5 bases from V and 2 from J, leaving 16 bases between them. This CDR3 has 16 amino acids. CDR3 sequence: CASSQGNPWGNQPQHF. As DNA, the CDR3 is TGCGCCAGCAGTCAGGGAAACCCGTGGGGCAATCAGCCCCAGCATTTT.

This clonotype appeared a few times. The chain has TRBV12-3 or TRBV12-4 and TRBJ2-3; 12 bases agree with TRBD2. The V segment lost 5 bases and the J segment 2 bases; nucleotides outside the gene matches: 5. This CDR3 has 16 amino acids. CDR3 in DNA: TGTGCCAGCAGTATTCTAGCGGGAGGGACCACAGATACGCAGTATTTT. Its translation is CASSILAGGTTDTQYF.

This clonotype has a count of ten or more. The chain carries TRBV5-1 and TRBJ1-5, with no clear D. Germline V gene sequence: CDR1 SGHRS, CDR2 YFSETQ. V lost 4 bases to trimming and J lost 2 bases, with 16 bases between them. The CDR3 length is 16 residues. The CDR3 DNA sequence: TGCGCCAGCAGCCCCTACGGTGGAGGCGGCAATCAGCCCCAGCATTTT. Translation: CASSPYGGGGNQPQHF.

This clonotype appeared a few times. The chain combines TRBV10-3 with TRBJ2-2; unclear D gene. V was pared by 0 bases and J by 3 bases, with 8 bases between. Germline CDR1 reads ENHRY; CDR2 reads SYGVKD. The CDR3 is 15 residues long. CDR3 sequence: CAISESMGYTGELFF. For the CDR3, the DNA is TGTGCCATCAGTGAGTCGATGGGATACACCGGGGAGCTGTTTTTT.

Many counts were recorded for this clonotype. This rearrangement joins TRBV29-1 to TRBJ2-1; D is perhaps TRBD2 (6 bases). Trimming removed 7 bases at V and 4 bases at J, with 11 bases between. Germline loops: CDR1 SQVTM, CDR2 ANQGSEA. This CDR3 spans 12 amino acids. In DNA form, the CDR3 reads TGCAGCGGCGGAGGGTTGTACAATGAGCAGTTCTTC. The encoded protein is CSGGGLYNEQFF.

This clonotype was recorded a few times. This rearrangement joins TRBV15 to TRBJ2-2, with 9 bases that match TRBD1. Germline V gives CDR1 LNHNV, CDR2 YYDKDF (reference sequence). The V segment lost 4 bases and the J segment 5 bases; nucleotides outside the gene matches: 5. There are 15 residues in the CDR3. Written as DNA, the CDR3 is TGTGCCACCAGCATAAGGGACAGGGTAACCGGGGAGCTGTTTTTT. Its translation is CATSIRDRVTGELFF.

This clonotype was seen only a few times. This rearrangement joins TRBV6-1 to TRBJ1-1; TRBD1 aligns across 8 bases. The CDR3 length is 16 residues. CDR1 and CDR2 (germline): MNHNS, SASEGT. J gave up 4 bases and V 7 bases, and 14 bases lay outside the gene matches. The CDR3 DNA reads as TGTGCCAGCAATAAAGACCCACAGGGGGGTGGCACTGAAGCTTTCTTT. The encoded protein is CASNKDPQGGGTEAFF.

The V and J genes are TRBV6-5 and TRBJ1-1; no clear D. The V and J ends lost 2 bases and 1 base respectively, with 11 bases between them. Germline CDR1 and CDR2: MNHEY and SVGAGI. This CDR3 spans 15 amino acids. The CDR3 region has the DNA TGTGCCAGCAGTTACGAGCTTGGGCAGAACACTGAAGCTTTCTTT. This translates into CASSYELGQNTEAFF.

The chain combines TRBV12-3 or TRBV12-4 with TRBJ2-7; D not resolved. With 3 bases removed from V and 2 bases from J, the gap between germline ends came to 14 bases. The CDR3 loop spans 15 amino acids. The CDR3 loop reads CASSLTVSLAYEQYF. As DNA, the CDR3 is TGTGCCAGCAGTTTGACCGTAAGCCTTGCCTACGAGCAGTACTTC.

This clonotype turned up a few times. The chain has TRBV29-1 and TRBJ2-2; no definite D call. Per germline, CDR1 SQVTM and CDR2 ANQGSEA. This CDR3 has 13 amino acids. V shed 4 bases and J shed 3 bases, with 9 bases lying between them. As DNA, the CDR3 is TGCAGCGTTGTCCTAGAATACACCGGGGAGCTGTTTTTT. It is translated as CSVVLEYTGELFF.

The chain couples TRBV3-1 to TRBJ2-3; D might be TRBD2 (5 bases). Germline CDR1 is LGHDT and CDR2 is YNNKEL (reference sequence). The CDR3 totals 15 residues. V dropped 1 base and J dropped 8 bases, with 16 bases sitting between them. The CDR3 is CASSQGTSSGSTQYF. CDR3 coding DNA: TGTGCCAGCAGCCAAGGGACCTCAAGCGGCAGTACGCAGTATTTT.

There are a few counts of this clonotype. The rearrangement joins TRBV6-1 to TRBJ1-2; 9 nucleotides match TRBD1. CDR1 and CDR2 from the germline V gene are MNHNS and SASEGT. The CDR3 sequence is 13 residues long. V lost 6 bases to trimming and J lost 5 bases; unmatched junction nucleotides: 4. This CDR3 reads CASRRTGVYGYTF. For the CDR3, the DNA is TGTGCCAGCAGGCGGACAGGGGTTTATGGCTACACCTTC.

The chain couples TRBV6-1 to TRBJ2-3; maybe TRBD1 (5 bases). The CDR3 has 13 amino acids. Per the germline V gene, CDR1 is MNHNS and CDR2 is SASEGT. V lost 6 bases and J lost 4, with 11 bases in between. Written as DNA, the CDR3 is TGTGCCAGCAGAGGGGTGGGCCCAGATACGCAGTATTTT. It codes for CASRGVGPDTQYF.

In its sample, this clonotype was seen a few times. The chain combines TRBV6-1 with TRBJ2-1, with 12 nucleotides matching TRBD2. Trimming removed 0 bases from V and 0 bases from J; junction bases left unmatched: 6. This CDR3 has 19 amino acids. The germline V gene has CDR1 MNHNS and CDR2 SASEGT. CDR3 nucleotides: TGTGCCAGCAGTGAAGCCCTAGCGGGAGGGCCGGGCTCCTACAATGAGCAGTTCTTC. This sequence encodes CASSEALAGGPGSYNEQFF.